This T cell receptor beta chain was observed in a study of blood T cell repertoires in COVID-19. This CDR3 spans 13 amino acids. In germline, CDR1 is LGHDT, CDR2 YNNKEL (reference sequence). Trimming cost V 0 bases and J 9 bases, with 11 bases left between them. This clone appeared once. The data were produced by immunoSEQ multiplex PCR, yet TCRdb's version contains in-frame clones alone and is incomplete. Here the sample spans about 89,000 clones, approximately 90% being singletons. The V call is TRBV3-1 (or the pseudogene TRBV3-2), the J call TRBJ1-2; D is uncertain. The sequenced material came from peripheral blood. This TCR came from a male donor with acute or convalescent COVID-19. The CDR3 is CASSQEVTRSYTF. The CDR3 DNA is TGTGCCAGCAGCCAAGAGGTCACGCGTAGCTACACCTTC.